This T cell receptor beta chain was sequenced during a study of T cell clones after liver transplantation. Study overall: Tolerance: complete withdrawal held at least one year, liver enzymes staying within twice normal.

This clone was picked up one time. V dropped 4 bases and J dropped 8 bases, with 15 bases sitting between them. Germline CDR1 and CDR2: SGHRS and YFSETQ. The CDR3 loop spans 13 amino acids. The assay was immunoSEQ multiplex PCR, and TCRdb's table has in-frame clones only and misses some. Of over 50,000 clones in the sample, 70% to 85% are singletons; the top ten hold over 6.5%. The TCR sequence derives from a human donor who received a liver transplant. The rearrangement joins TRBV5-1 to TRBJ1-2, with a possible D match to TRBD1 (5 bases). Sequencing used CD4+ T cells from blood, obtained before liver transplant. Here the CDR3 DNA reads TGCGCCAGCAGCCGGGACGGAGGGGAAGGCTACACCTTC. It yields the protein CASSRDGGEGYTF.